This record concerns one T cell receptor (beta chain) sequence. This clone came up a few times. The antigen this receptor binds is unknown. Base qualities are not at hand, and no much larger clone is one base apart. CDR1 and CDR2 were assigned from the germline V gene as SGHDN and FVKESK. Cut back by 3 bases and 3 bases, the V and J ends lie 14 bases apart. From the cysteine through the phenylalanine, the CDR3 covers 15 amino acids. This entry keeps only the CDR3 DNA: 45 bases, framed from base 1. This record comes from a study of beta chain features in type 1 diabetes (dated by TCRdb to the late 2010s). In terms of the full investigation: Mean age, gender distribution, total cell number and subset yield were not different between patients and healthy donors. A total of 85 million to 140 million sorted cells were examined across all samples, and a strong correlation was observed between cell number per subset and RNA yield. In the study, TCRB repertoires of sorted circulating CD4+ T cell subsets from recently diagnosed type 1 diabetes patients were compared with those of matched healthy donors. Naive and central memory subsets were obtained from all 30 or so donors, but regulatory and stem cell-like memory subsets were isolated from only 8 patients and roughly 8 healthy donors.

The paper as a whole reports these results and caveats: PCR may preferentially amplify shorter templates, but because patient and control samples were amplified and corrected together, any resulting skew would affect both groups equally. Because cDNA rather than genomic DNA was sequenced, highly expressing activated cells could have been over-represented, although no difference in activation and CD3 levels was found between groups. At VDJ recombination sites, type 1 diabetes patients had fewer insertions and more deleted nucleotides, which implies abnormalities in thymic rearrangement. A moderate but significant shortening of TCRB CDR3 length was observed in type 1 diabetes patients in all four CD4+ subsets. Naive, central memory and regulatory TCRB repertoires appeared to be more similar among patients than among healthy donors. HLA sub-analyses involved small numbers of individuals, so any influence of HLA type on TCRB rearrangement remained unresolved.

A single peripheral blood draw of around 100 mL on average was collected from each donor into heparinised tubes. Using a panel that included CD45RO, CCR7, CD25, CD127, CD95 and CD27, naive, central memory, regulatory and stem cell-like memory CD4+ T cells were sorted on a BD FACSAria II. All sorted populations exceeded 98% purity. PBMCs were separated immediately by Lymphoprep density gradient centrifugation and were stained directly, without being cultured. So that batch effects would be minimized, each experiment stained and sorted samples in pairs, pairing one healthy donor with one patient. The entire isolated RNA was reverse transcribed using the High Capacity cDNA Reverse Transcription Kit, and thus expressed TCRB transcripts were sequenced. Deep immunoSEQ sequencing was performed on naive, central memory and regulatory T cell samples, with an average of about 3.6 million total reads per sample. Sorted cells were lysed in RLT buffer and RNA was extracted with DNase-treated RNeasy Micro or Mini kits, depending on cell number. To prevent cross-contamination, every cell subset was processed on its own, while patient and healthy donor samples were processed together. Using the immunoSEQ multiplex PCR, TCRB sequences were amplified from cDNA into 87-bp fragments spanning the CDR3 region. Sequencing of the amplicons was performed on the Illumina HiSeq platform. As for how the authors treated the data: PCR bias was computationally corrected using synthetic template baselines, reads within Hamming distance 2 were collapsed, and singletons that could not be merged were discarded. Reads were aligned to IMGT to assign V, D and J genes, CDR3 length, and insertions or deletions at six rearrangement sites. Within each subset, clonotype counts were normalized to sorted cell number, and only after that were true diversity and Gini coefficients computed with the tcR R package. The overlap coefficient, calculated on TCRB nucleotide sequences, was used to measure repertoire sharing. Out-of-frame TCRB sequences from naive cells were analyzed to stand in for the pre-selection repertoire. TCRdb provides this immuneACCESS table in a form limited to in-frame rearrangements. Some clones are lacking; in checked studies, under half of them reflect an unresolved V gene, and why the rest are absent is not known. V, J and clone size were drawn from that table, and D and trimming were deduced from the DNA. The sample includes about 650,000 clones, with about an eighth observed a single time. 0.095% to 0.15% of the sample is taken by the ten largest.

Sample: naive CD4+ T cells from blood. The cell subset or site label, as the study defines it: true naive CD4+ T cells. The chain links TRBV14 with TRBJ2-5; the D region possibly corresponds to TRBD2 (6 bases align). The sequence was collected from a man aged 30-40 years with type 1 diabetes. For the CDR3, the sequence is CASSHLLPGEETQYF. The nucleotide sequence reads as follows: TGTGCCAGCAGCCACCTACTACCGGGGGAAGAGACCCAGTACTTC.